This T cell receptor beta chain was found in a study of blood T cells in healthy people across ages. Through a sample-barcoded 5' primer and a J-beta primer mix, a second PCR was run for roughly 7 to 12 cycles. MiXCR was run by TCRdb on the 5' RACE reads, yielding one entry per CDR3 protein. This repertoire shows about 1.8 million distinct CDR3 sequences, about 49% found once; its top ten account for roughly 2%. This receptor was identified in a woman aged 40 to 55 in good health. Input material: blood.

The CDR3 sequence is CASSEYRYNEQYF. The CDR3 region has the DNA TGTGCCAGCAGTGAATACCGCTACAATGAGCAGTACTTC. The V gene is TRBV2, the J gene TRBJ2-1; D is undetermined. The DNA end is a closer match to TRBJ2-7, so the J assignment may be wrong. The CDR3 length is 13 residues. The V gene's germline CDR1 is SNHLY and CDR2 FYNNEI.